These 15 T cell receptor beta chains share one sample of origin, sequenced in a study of T-cell reconstitution after alpha-beta-depleted transplantation in children (dated by TCRdb to the mid-2010s). Points the paper makes about the study in general: The frequencies of hyperexpanded clones fell over the following months, and after one year, T-cell counts and TCRbeta diversity were mostly attributed to newly produced T cells.

The antigens for these receptors are not known. Libraries were prepared through PCR. Sequencing instrument: Illumina HiSeq 2500. To normalize quantification of the TCRbeta repertoire, the TCR libraries were built with molecular barcoding that relied on unique molecular identifiers. In-frame beta chains were kept once TCRdb had trimmed the public reads at Q25 with fastp and called clones with MiXCR. One record per CDR3 amino acid sequence lists the most common genes and DNA. The sample contains about 300,000 distinct CDR3 sequences, less than 9.5% of them found a single time. 8.5% to 9.5% of the sample belongs to the ten largest clones. The treatment or condition label, read with the paper, signifies: allogeneic hematopoietic cell transplantation with graft depleted of TCRalphabeta T cells and CD19 B cells. This material consisted of peripheral blood, taken 360 days after TCRalphabeta/CD19-depleted stem cell transplant. The origin of the receptors is a female patient aged 2 to 10 who had a stem cell transplant for Fanconi anemia, so the T cells may come from the graft donor.

This clonotype was observed at least ten times. Written as DNA, the CDR3 is TGTGCCACCAGCAGAGATAAACGGCGGGGGGATAGTTGGGATGAGCAGTTCTTC. Its translation: CATSRDKRRGDSWDEQFF. V gene TRBV15 combines with J gene TRBJ2-1; 8 bases fit TRBD2. The CDR3 runs to 18 residues. Germline CDR1 and CDR2: LNHNV and YYDKDF (reference sequence). V lost 0 bases and J lost 8; bases outside the gene matches: 15.

The chain joins TRBV20-1 to TRBJ2-1; 10 nucleotides match TRBD1. Germline CDR1 and CDR2: DFQATT and SNEGSKA (reference sequence). This CDR3 has 19 amino acids. Trimming took 4 bases from V and 9 from J; bases not matched to a gene: 24. The CDR3 sequence: CSANRVSQWSRDRGGEQFF. The CDR3 nucleotides read TGCAGTGCTAATCGGGTCTCCCAATGGTCCCGGGACAGGGGAGGTGAGCAGTTCTTC.

Many counts were recorded for this clonotype. The rearrangement links TRBV11-1 to TRBJ2-5; 14 bases align to TRBD2. This CDR3 is 19 amino acids long. CDR1 SGHAT and CDR2 FQDESV come from the germline V gene (reference sequence). Trimming at V came to 6 bases and at J to 5 bases, leaving 17 bases not matched to a gene. DNA for the CDR3: TGTGCCAGCAGGGAAGCCGGGACTAGCGGGAGTCGCCTGGGGGAGACCCAGTACTTC. Its protein product is CASREAGTSGSRLGETQYF. Together with reference TRBV11-1 and TRBJ2-5, the CDR3 gives the full variable domain: EAEVAQSPRYKITEKSQAVAFWCDPISGHATLYWYRQILGQGPELLVQFQDESVVDDSQLPKDRFSAERLKGVDSTLKIQPAELGDSAMYLCASREAGTSGSRLGETQYFGPGTRLLVL.

This clonotype has only a few counts. The chain has TRBV7-9 and TRBJ2-1; TRBD2 is a possible D gene (5 bases). This CDR3 comprises 15 residues. CDR1 and CDR2 from the germline V gene are SEHNR and FQNEAQ (reference sequence). With 0 bases removed from V and 8 bases from J, the gap between germline ends came to 14 bases. CDR3 in DNA: TGTGCCAGCAGCTTAGCGGCGGGCGGGTCCGATGAGCAGTTCTTC. Protein: CASSLAAGGSDEQFF.

This clonotype showed up many times. This rearrangement joins TRBV24-1 to TRBJ2-5; TRBD1 matches at 9 bases. Unmatched junction bases numbered 13, after V lost 9 bases and J lost 3 bases. The CDR3 contains 16 residues. Germline V lookup: CDR1 KGHDR, CDR2 SFDVKD. As DNA, the CDR3 is TGTGCCACCGGGTGGTTGGGACAGGGAGTGGAAGAGACCCAGTACTTC. This encodes CATGWLGQGVEETQYF.

The table lists this clonotype with a few counts. This chain links TRBV6-1 with TRBJ2-5; 8 positions match TRBD2. With 6 bases clipped from V and 1 base from J, the junction kept 10 bases outside the gene matches. The CDR3 loop spans 16 amino acids. Germline V gives CDR1 MNHNS, CDR2 SASEGT. The CDR3 DNA reads TGTGCCAGCAGCTCACGGCGGGGGGCTTTCCAAGAGACCCAGTACTTC. It encodes CASSSRRGAFQETQYF.

This clonotype was detected many times. The J gene is TRBJ2-7, the V gene TRBV3-1; the match to TRBD2 covers 10 bases. CDR3 size: 14 residues. V lost 4 bases and J lost 6; bases outside the gene matches: 6. Germline V gene sequence: CDR1 LGHDT, CDR2 YNNKEL (reference sequence). CDR3 residues: CASSRIAGGGEQYF. The CDR3 DNA is TGTGCCAGCAGCCGAATAGCGGGAGGTGGCGAGCAGTACTTC.

This clonotype was detected many times. The genes are TRBV7-8 and TRBJ2-1; no definite D call. Trimming stripped 1 base from V and 7 bases from J, with 20 bases between. CDR1 SGHVS and CDR2 FQNEAQ come from the germline V gene. The CDR3 runs to 17 residues. CDR3 sequence reads: CASSLGGRERIVNEQFF. For the CDR3, the DNA is TGTGCCAGCAGCTTAGGAGGCCGCGAAAGGATTGTGAATGAGCAGTTCTTC.

This clonotype showed up many times. V is TRBV15 and J is TRBJ2-1; 8 positions match TRBD2. The junction had 8 bases not matched to a gene; V was cut back by 3 bases and J by 4 bases. This CDR3 has 16 amino acids. Germline-derived CDR1 and CDR2 are LNHNV and YYDKDF (reference sequence). The CDR3 loop is CATSRGGGYDYNEQFF. CDR3 DNA: TGTGCCACCAGCAGGGGCGGGGGGTACGATTACAATGAGCAGTTCTTC.

There are a few counts of this clonotype. This chain joins TRBV11-2 and TRBJ2-1; tentatively, D is TRBD1 or TRBD2 (6 bases each). Germline V lookup: CDR1 SGHAT, CDR2 FQNNGV. The CDR3 totals 14 residues. Trimming cost V 1 base and J 7 bases, with 11 bases left between them. The CDR3 loop reads CASSLVGGTNEQFF. CDR3 DNA sequence: TGTGCCAGCAGCTTAGTAGGGGGGACGAATGAGCAGTTCTTC.

This clonotype was seen a handful of times. The chain recombines TRBV29-1 with TRBJ1-2; D is unclear. This CDR3 contains 13 residues. Germline values: CDR1 SQVTM, CDR2 ANQGSEA. The V and J ends lost 4 bases and 5 bases respectively, with 14 bases between them. The CDR3 is CSVGRQLPYGYTF. CDR3 nucleotides: TGCAGCGTTGGTCGGCAGCTACCTTATGGCTACACCTTC.

This clonotype came up many times. This rearrangement joins TRBV11-1 to TRBJ2-1, with D unclear. Germline-derived CDR1 and CDR2 are SGHAT and FQDESV (reference sequence). V lost 3 bases and J 8 bases, leaving 8 bases between the germline ends. The CDR3 length is 12 residues. CDR3 sequence: CASSFPMHEQFF. The CDR3 coding sequence is TGTGCCAGCAGCTTCCCGATGCATGAGCAGTTCTTC.

The gene calls are TRBV24-1 and TRBJ2-1; D is undetermined. Germline V CDR1 and CDR2: KGHDR, SFDVKD. The V end was cut by 4 bases, the J end by 0 bases, with 6 bases between. The CDR3 consists of 14 residues. The CDR3 loop is CATSERSSYNEQFF. The CDR3 DNA sequence: TGTGCCACCAGTGAACGGAGCTCCTACAATGAGCAGTTCTTC.

This clonotype was observed many times. V and J are TRBV7-2 and TRBJ2-3, with 9 bases matching TRBD2. Germline CDR1 reads SGHTA; CDR2 reads FQGNSA. The length of the CDR3 is 15 residues. V lost 3 bases to trimming and J lost 5 bases; unmatched junction nucleotides: 6. Here the CDR3 reads CASSLGGGDGDTQYF. CDR3 nucleotides: TGTGCCAGCAGCTTGGGCGGGGGGGATGGAGATACGCAGTATTTT.

This clonotype occurred many times. The chain uses TRBV6-1 and TRBJ2-3, with TRBD2 as a possible D gene (6 bases). The CDR3 consists of 15 residues. CDR1 and CDR2 from the germline V gene are MNHNS and SASEGT. Trimming left V 8 bases short and J 7 bases short, with 22 bases between. CDR3 coding DNA: TGTGCCAGCCTAAGCCTGGACTACGGGGTTTATACGCAGTATTTT. It encodes CASLSLDYGVYTQYF.